The next 14 T cell receptor beta chains were all read from a single sample in a study of identifying expanded T cells in peripheral blood. Data came from immunoSEQ multiplex PCR; TCRdb stores just in-frame clones and leaves some out. This sample has approximately 97,000 clones; approximately 88% occur once, and the top ten carry 13% to 15%. Sequencing was performed on blood. These receptors all come from a person aged 18-69 years in good health.

The V gene is TRBV5-1, the J gene TRBJ2-2; D unresolved. Germline V gene lookup returns CDR1 SGHRS and CDR2 YFSETQ. With 0 bases removed from V and 4 bases from J, the gap between germline ends came to 10 bases. The CDR3 covers 15 residues. The CDR3 spells CASSLGQEFTGELFF. In nucleotides, the CDR3 is TGCGCCAGCAGCTTGGGGCAGGAGTTCACCGGGGAGCTGTTTTTT.

V gene TRBV14 combines with J gene TRBJ2-5, with TRBD2 identical over 11 bases. The CDR3 extends over 17 amino acids. V dropped 1 base and J dropped 2; count of bases not matched to a gene: 6. Germline V gene sequence: CDR1 SGHDN, CDR2 FVKESK. CDR3 nucleotide sequence: TGTGCCAGCAGCCAAGGACTAGCGGGGCGAATACAAGAGACCCAGTACTTC. Its protein is CASSQGLAGRIQETQYF.

The CDR3 spells CASSPDRGGYGYTF. The CDR3 nucleotides read TGCGCCAGCAGCCCGGACAGGGGAGGCTATGGCTACACCTTC. The V gene is TRBV5-1, the J gene TRBJ1-2; 9 positions match TRBD1. CDR3 length equals 14 residues. Germline assignment: CDR1 SGHRS and CDR2 YFSETQ. Germline trimming cut 4 bases from V and 4 bases from J; bases unmatched to any gene: 5.

This chain uses TRBV28 with TRBJ2-2; no firm D call. Germline loops: CDR1 MDHEN, CDR2 SYDVKM. The CDR3 is 15 residues long. The V and J ends lost 10 bases and 0 bases respectively, with 15 bases between them. CDR3 amino acids: CATLPRPSNTGELFF. For the CDR3, the DNA is TGTGCCACTCTACCAAGGCCATCGAACACCGGGGAGCTGTTTTTT.

This sequence joins TRBV7-2 and TRBJ2-7; 10 positions match TRBD2. The J segment lost 2 bases and the V segment lost 5 bases, leaving 6 bases of the junction unmatched. The CDR3 consists of 15 residues. The V gene's germline CDR1 is SGHTA and CDR2 FQGNSA. CDR3 protein: CASSPGLALAYEQYF. The DNA for the CDR3 is TGTGCCAGCAGCCCGGGACTAGCGTTGGCCTACGAGCAGTACTTC. Full variable domain (outside the CDR3, taken from reference TRBV7-2 and TRBJ2-7): GAGVSQSPSNKVTEKGKDVELRCDPISGHTALYWYRQSLGQGLEFLIYFQGNSAPDKSGLPSDRFSAERTGGSVSTLTIQRTQQEDSAVYLCASSPGLALAYEQYFGPGTRLTVT.

The CDR3 loop is CASSTTGGNQPQHF. The DNA of the CDR3 is TGTGCCAGCTCAACCACAGGGGGCAATCAGCCCCAGCATTTT. The chain joins TRBV18 to TRBJ1-5, with 7 bases aligning to TRBD1. The germline V gene encodes CDR1 KGHSH and CDR2 LQKENI. The CDR3 contains 14 residues. With V trimmed by 5 bases and J by 2 bases, 3 bases remained unmatched.

The chain uses TRBV5-4 and TRBJ2-2; D remains ambiguous. The germline V gene has CDR1 SGHNT and CDR2 YYREEE (reference sequence). The CDR3 contains 11 residues. The germline V and J ends were trimmed by 2 bases and 7 bases, with 3 bases remaining between them. CDR3 sequence (DNA): TGTGCCAGCAGCTTCATCGGGGAGCTGTTTTTT. Translated, it gives CASSFIGELFF.

The chain is built from TRBV4-1 and TRBJ1-1, with D unresolved. This CDR3 has 14 amino acids. Germline CDR1 and CDR2: MGHRA and YSYEKL. V lost 0 bases to trimming and J lost 4 bases, with 9 bases between them. In DNA, the CDR3 is TGCGCCAGCAGCCAAGACATTAGGGTCACTGAAGCTTTCTTT. This encodes CASSQDIRVTEAFF.

The J gene is TRBJ1-5, the V gene TRBV19, with unresolved D. CDR1 is LNHDA and CDR2 is SQIVND in the germline V gene (reference sequence). This CDR3 is built from 13 residues. V shed 7 bases and J shed 7 bases, with 14 bases lying between them. The CDR3 loop reads CASNIQGYQPQHF. Written as DNA, the CDR3 is TGTGCCAGTAACATACAAGGTTACCAGCCCCAGCATTTT.

This chain connects TRBV5-1 to TRBJ2-5; no firm D call. From germline, CDR1 is SGHRS and CDR2 YFSETQ. Between the trimmed V and J ends, which lost 0 bases and 5 bases, there was a span of 14 bases. The CDR3 runs 15 residues. The DNA of the CDR3 is TGCGCCAGCAGCTTGGCGTGGGCTTCGTCGGAGACCCAGTACTTC. This encodes CASSLAWASSETQYF.

The chain employs TRBV10-3 and TRBJ2-1; 9 bases fit TRBD2. The CDR3 contains 17 residues. The V gene end was trimmed by 0 bases and the J gene end by 8 bases; junction bases not matched to a gene: 11. Germline-derived CDR1 and CDR2 are ENHRY and SYGVKD. Here the CDR3 reads CAISESRRGGLMYEQFF. CDR3 in DNA: TGTGCCATCAGTGAGTCTCGGCGGGGGGGCCTTATGTATGAGCAGTTCTTC.

The count of this clone is one. The genes are TRBV7-3 and TRBJ1-6; D unresolved. The CDR3 loop spans 13 amino acids. Germline V gives CDR1 SGHTA, CDR2 FQGTGA. V shed 5 bases and J shed 9 bases, with 11 bases lying between them. CDR3 sequence: CASSPYPGSPLHF. In DNA, the CDR3 is TGTGCCAGCAGCCCGTATCCTGGTTCACCCCTCCACTTT.

DNA of the CDR3: TGCGCCAGCAGCTTTCCGACAGGGGGCACTGAAGCTTTCTTT. It codes for CASSFPTGGTEAFF. The V call is TRBV5-1, the J call TRBJ1-1; 9 bases match TRBD1. CDR1 SGHRS and CDR2 YFSETQ come from the germline V gene. The trim removed 2 bases at V and 4 bases at J, leaving 3 bases unmatched. CDR3 length equals 14 residues. Combining the CDR3 with reference TRBV5-1 and TRBJ1-1 gives the whole variable domain KAGVTQTPRYLIKTRGQQVTLSCSPISGHRSVSWYQQTPGQGLQFLFEYFSETQRNKGNFPGRFSGRQFSNSRSEMNVSTLELGDSALYLCASSFPTGGTEAFFGQGTRLTVV.

This chain joins TRBV28 and TRBJ2-3; D uncertain. Germline-derived CDR1 and CDR2 are MDHEN and SYDVKM. V shed 2 bases and J shed 0 bases, with 9 bases lying between them. CDR3 length: 15 amino acids. DNA of the CDR3: TGTGCCAGCAGTTTACAGGACGGAAGCACAGATACGCAGTATTTT. Protein product: CASSLQDGSTDTQYF.